The present TCR beta chain was sequenced within a study of shared clonotypes between healthy human individuals. Broader study findings: Sharing across a handful of donors was seen in around 5% of naive CD4 clonotypes. Rarefaction gave evidence that sorted-subset sequencing remained incomplete despite large depth.

A note on this clone: Antigen specificity is unknown.

Naive-designated CD8 cells lacked CD45RO, were positively enriched for CCR7, and omitted terminally differentiated effector memory CD45RA+ cells. V was trimmed by 3 bases and J by 8 bases, leaving 11 bases between them. From germline, CDR1 is LNHDA and CDR2 SQIVND (reference sequence). The CDR3 consists of 13 residues. The data were produced by immunoSEQ multiplex PCR, yet TCRdb's version contains in-frame clones alone and is incomplete. The table shows approximately 740,000 clones, with 80% to 95% occurring only once. Material for sequencing was naive CD8+ T cells sorted from blood. This rearrangement joins TRBV19 to TRBJ2-4; D is undetermined. The sequence derives from a young man in good health. The CDR3: CASSIIDGDIQYF. CDR3 DNA sequence: TGTGCCAGTAGTATTATTGACGGAGACATTCAGTACTTC.